One and the same sample provided the 10 T cell receptor beta chains below, sequenced in a study of post-analysis software for immune sequencing data. Notes on the study in general: About five TRBV segments occurring more often in patients than controls included TRBV5-6, TRBV5-1 and TRBV20-1.

Carried by the TCR beta cDNA libraries were unique molecular identifiers. TCRdb reanalysed the PCR reads using MiXCR and keeps one entry per CDR3 protein. The repertoire holds about 540,000 distinct CDR3 sequences, with about a third as singletons. Their antigens remain unidentified. The source material was blood. These receptors all stem from a girl aged 2-17 years with multiple sclerosis.

This chain uses TRBV5-1 with TRBJ2-3; TRBD2 matches at 13 bases. Germline V CDR1 and CDR2: SGHRS, YFSETQ. CDR3 size: 18 residues. V lost 3 bases and J lost 2; bases outside the gene matches: 9. The CDR3 loop is CASSSLPGLAGNTDTQYF. In nucleotides, the CDR3 is TGCGCCAGCAGCTCTCTTCCGGGACTAGCGGGGAACACAGATACGCAGTATTTT.

This clonotype was recorded a few times. This chain uses TRBV6-5 with TRBJ2-5; 7 bases are shared with TRBD1. CDR3 length: 14 amino acids. Germline CDR1 and CDR2: MNHEY and SVGAGI. V was clipped by 5 bases and J by 6 bases; unmatched bases: 9. The CDR3 nucleotides are TGTGCCAGCAGTCTGAACAGGGGAGAAAAGACCCAGTACTTC. Its translation is CASSLNRGEKTQYF.

This clonotype was seen ten or more times. The chain is built from TRBV7-9 and TRBJ2-5, with D perhaps TRBD1 (5 bases). This CDR3 is built from 15 residues. Trimming took off 5 bases at V and 6 bases at J, with 19 bases between the two ends. The germline V gene has CDR1 SEHNR and CDR2 FQNEAQ (reference sequence). The CDR3 DNA sequence: TGTGCCAGCAGCATGACTCAGGGTCTCGCGAAGACCCAGTACTTC. Amino acids: CASSMTQGLAKTQYF.

This clonotype was observed many times. An end of the junction differs from the germline gene, which may be a read error. The DNA of the CDR3 is TGTGCTAGCAGCTTGTACCCCCAAAATGAGCAGTTCTTC. This sequence encodes CASSLYPQNEQFF. V is TRBV7-7 and J is TRBJ2-1; no clear D. Germline V CDR1 and CDR2: SSHAT, FNYEAQ (reference sequence). The CDR3 totals 13 residues.

This chain uses TRBV6-5 with TRBJ2-1; 9 bases map to TRBD2. Trimming cost V 2 bases and J 7 bases; bases outside gene matches: 9. Looked up from germline, CDR1 is MNHEY and CDR2 is SVGAGI. This CDR3 region has 16 residues. The CDR3 DNA sequence: TGTGCCAGCAGTTACGGGGGGCTAGCGGGGAGGAATGAGCAGTTCTTC. Its protein product is CASSYGGLAGRNEQFF.

The rearrangement joins TRBV5-1 to TRBJ2-1; D gene ambiguous. Germline lookup yields CDR1 SGHRS and CDR2 YFSETQ. The CDR3 extends over 13 amino acids. V was trimmed by 4 bases and J by 7 bases, leaving 12 bases between them. The CDR3: CASSPELGNEQFF. For the CDR3, the DNA is TGCGCCAGCAGCCCAGAGCTAGGGAATGAGCAGTTCTTC.

CDR3 protein: CASSLNPGNTGELFF. DNA for the CDR3: TGCGCCAGCAGCTTGAACCCCGGCAACACCGGGGAGCTGTTTTTT. The V and J genes are TRBV5-1 and TRBJ2-2, with no clear D. Germline CDR1 SGHRS, CDR2 YFSETQ. The CDR3 is 15 amino acids. Trimming left V 1 base short and J 2 bases short, with 9 bases between. Full variable domain (rest looked up from reference TRBV5-1 and TRBJ2-2): KAGVTQTPRYLIKTRGQQVTLSCSPISGHRSVSWYQQTPGQGLQFLFEYFSETQRNKGNFPGRFSGRQFSNSRSEMNVSTLELGDSALYLCASSLNPGNTGELFFGEGSRLTVL.

The J gene is TRBJ2-3, the V gene TRBV6-4; 12 bases are a match to TRBD2. Germline CDR1 is MRHNA and CDR2 is SNTAGT. With 3 bases clipped from V and 6 bases from J, the junction kept 4 bases outside the gene matches. This CDR3 has 15 amino acids. The CDR3 region has the DNA TGTGCCAGCAGTGATCGACTAGCGGGGGTGGATACGCAGTATTTT. It translates to CASSDRLAGVDTQYF.

This rearrangement joins TRBV4-1 to TRBJ1-1; D is uncertain. The CDR3 has 15 amino acids. The germline gives CDR1 MGHRA, CDR2 YSYEKL. V was cut by 0 bases and J by 0 bases, with 8 bases left in between. The CDR3 sequence: CASSQEVDVNTEAFF. CDR3 DNA sequence: TGCGCCAGCAGCCAAGAGGTAGATGTGAACACTGAAGCTTTCTTT.

As DNA, the CDR3 is TGTGCCAGCAGCGCAACTAGCTCGGGGTGGGCAGATACGCAGTATTTT. Its translation is CASSATSSGWADTQYF. This chain connects TRBV13 to TRBJ2-3, with TRBD2 as a possible D gene (6 bases). The CDR3 loop spans 16 amino acids. CDR1 is PRHDT, CDR2 FYEKMQ, per germline (reference sequence). Trimming took off 5 bases at V and 4 bases at J, with 19 bases between the two ends.